This T cell receptor (beta chain) is drawn from a study of regulatory and conventional T cells in RAG deficiency. TCRdb keeps only in-frame clones here, not all; method: immunoSEQ multiplex PCR. In the table there are hundreds of clones, roughly two fifths of which are singletons. Between the trimmed V and J ends, which lost 10 bases and 5 bases, there was a span of 15 bases. This CDR3 has 12 amino acids. Germline CDR1 ENHRY, CDR2 SYGVKD. Blood CD4+ CD25-low CD127-high conventional T cells supplied the genomic DNA template. The V and J genes are TRBV10-3 and TRBJ2-7; D perhaps matches TRBD1 (6 bases). Material for sequencing was CD4+ effector T cells sorted from blood. This sequence was found in a human donor with RAG deficiency presenting as severe combined immunodeficiency. DNA of the CDR3: TGTGCCAGCACCACAGGGATACACGAGCAGTACTTC. Protein sequence: CASTTGIHEQYF.